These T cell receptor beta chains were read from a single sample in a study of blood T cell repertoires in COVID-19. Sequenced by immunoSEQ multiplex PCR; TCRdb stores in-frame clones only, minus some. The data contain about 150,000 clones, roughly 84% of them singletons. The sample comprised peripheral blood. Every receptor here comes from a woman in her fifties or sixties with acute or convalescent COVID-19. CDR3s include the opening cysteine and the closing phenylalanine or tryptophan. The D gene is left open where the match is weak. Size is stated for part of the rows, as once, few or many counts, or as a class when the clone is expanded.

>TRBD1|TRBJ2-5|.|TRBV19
CASSFGTAETQYF
TGTGCCAGTAGTTTTGGGACAGCGGAGACCCAGTACTTC
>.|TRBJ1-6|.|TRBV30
CAWRPGNGSPLHF
TGTGCCTGGAGGCCCGGGAACGGTTCACCCCTCCACTTT
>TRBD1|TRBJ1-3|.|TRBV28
CASITGTGSSGNTIYF
TGTGCCAGCATTACCGGGACAGGGAGCTCTGGAAACACCATATATTTT
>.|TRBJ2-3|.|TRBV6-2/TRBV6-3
CASSYRQGPPDTQYF
TGTGCCAGCAGTTACCGGCAGGGTCCCCCAGATACGCAGTATTTT
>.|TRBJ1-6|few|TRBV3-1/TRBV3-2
CASRPSSYNSPLHF
TGTGCCAGCAGACCCAGCTCCTATAATTCACCCCTCCACTTT
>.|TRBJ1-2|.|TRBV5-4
CASSLGGGKDHGYTF
TGTGCCAGCAGCTTGGGGGGAGGGAAGGATCACGGCTACACCTTC
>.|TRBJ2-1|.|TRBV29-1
CSAQGGTDPYGSYNEQFF
TGCAGCGCCCAAGGCGGGACAGACCCTTATGGCTCCTACAATGAGCAGTTCTTC
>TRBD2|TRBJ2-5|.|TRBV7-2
CASSLARTRQETQYF
TGTGCCAGCAGCTTAGCCCGGACTAGACAGGAGACCCAGTACTTC
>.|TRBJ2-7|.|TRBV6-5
CASTAGVGLYEQYF
TGTGCCAGCACCGCCGGGGTCGGGCTTTACGAGCAGTACTTC
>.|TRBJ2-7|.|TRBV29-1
CSVEDGGPHEQYF
TGCAGCGTTGAAGATGGGGGCCCCCACGAGCAGTACTTC
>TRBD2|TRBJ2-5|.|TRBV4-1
CASSQWAGGETQYF
TGCGCCAGCAGCCAATGGGCGGGGGGAGAGACCCAGTACTTC
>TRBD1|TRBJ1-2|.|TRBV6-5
CASSYRGQGAYGYTF
TGTGCCAGCAGTTACCGCGGACAGGGGGCCTATGGCTACACCTTC
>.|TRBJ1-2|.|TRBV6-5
CASSYSGLTNYGYTF
TGTGCCAGCAGTTACTCGGGACTTACAAACTATGGCTACACCTTC
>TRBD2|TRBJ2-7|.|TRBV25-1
CASSAGGSSYEQYF
TGTGCCAGCAGTGCGGGGGGGTCTTCCTACGAGCAGTACTTC
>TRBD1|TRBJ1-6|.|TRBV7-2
CASSPTGVNSPLHF
TGTGCCAGCAGCCCTACAGGGGTGAATTCACCCCTCCACTTT
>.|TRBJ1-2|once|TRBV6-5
CASSMTANYGYTF
TGTGCCAGCAGTATGACAGCCAACTATGGCTACACCTTC
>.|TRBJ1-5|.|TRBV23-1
CASTPPGYSNQPQHF
TGCGCCAGCACCCCACCGGGTTATAGCAATCAGCCCCAGCATTTT
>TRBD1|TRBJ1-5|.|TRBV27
CASSRQGANQPQHF
TGTGCCAGCAGTCGACAGGGGGCGAATCAGCCCCAGCATTTT
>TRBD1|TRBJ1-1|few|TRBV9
CASSVSPDRGFRGGTEAFF
TGTGCCAGCAGCGTGTCTCCGGACAGGGGCTTCCGTGGGGGAACTGAAGCTTTCTTT
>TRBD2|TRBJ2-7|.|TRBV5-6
CASSIGLAGHQAYEQYF
TGTGCCAGCAGCATTGGACTAGCGGGACACCAAGCCTACGAGCAGTACTTC
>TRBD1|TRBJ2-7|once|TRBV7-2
CASSRDRGDEQYF
TGTGCCAGCAGCCGGGACAGGGGAGACGAGCAGTACTTC
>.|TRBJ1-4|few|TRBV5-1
CASSSQGSNEKLFF
TGCGCCAGCAGCTCACAGGGATCTAATGAAAAACTGTTTTTT
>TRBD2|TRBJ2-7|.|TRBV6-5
CASSTGTSRPEQYF
TGTGCCAGCAGTACCGGGACTAGCCGCCCCGAGCAGTACTTC
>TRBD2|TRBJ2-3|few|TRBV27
CASSLGGSDTQYF
TGTGCCAGCAGTTTGGGGGGGTCAGATACGCAGTATTTT
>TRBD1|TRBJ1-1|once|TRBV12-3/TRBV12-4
CASSPGQGAAAFF
TGTGCCAGCAGTCCGGGACAGGGGGCGGCGGCTTTCTTT
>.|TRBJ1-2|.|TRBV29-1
CSVDEAVYGYTF
TGCAGCGTTGATGAAGCGGTTTATGGCTACACCTTC
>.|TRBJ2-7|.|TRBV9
CASSNNIGNYEQYF
TGTGCCAGCAGCAATAACATCGGGAACTACGAGCAGTACTTC
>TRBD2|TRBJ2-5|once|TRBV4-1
CASSKGSGAETQYF
TGCGCCAGCAGCAAAGGGAGCGGGGCAGAGACCCAGTACTTC
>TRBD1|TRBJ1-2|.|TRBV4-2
CASSQDAGTVYGYTF
TGTGCCAGCAGCCAAGATGCGGGGACAGTCTATGGCTACACCTTC
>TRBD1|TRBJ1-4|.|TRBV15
CATRTGVVEKLFF
TGTGCCACCAGGACAGGGGTTGTTGAAAAACTGTTTTTT
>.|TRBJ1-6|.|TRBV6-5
CASRTVLNSPLHF
TGTGCCAGCCGGACAGTCCTTAATTCACCCCTCCACTTT
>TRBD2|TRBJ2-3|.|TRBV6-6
CASSYSGGGRTDTQYF
TGTGCCAGCAGTTACTCGGGCGGGGGACGCACAGATACGCAGTATTTT
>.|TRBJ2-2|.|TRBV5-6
CASSLVGQSRTGELFF
TGTGCCAGCAGCTTGGTGGGTCAATCGAGGACCGGGGAGCTGTTTTTT
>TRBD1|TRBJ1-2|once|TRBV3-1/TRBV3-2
CASSHHDRAGGYTF
TGTGCCAGCAGCCACCACGACAGGGCGGGCGGCTACACCTTC
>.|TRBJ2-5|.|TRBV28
CASSARGRSPQETQYF
TGTGCCAGCAGTGCCCGGGGTCGCAGCCCACAAGAGACCCAGTACTTC
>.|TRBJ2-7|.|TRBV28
CASSLEAKKEQYF
TGTGCCAGCAGTTTAGAGGCCAAGAAGGAGCAGTACTTC
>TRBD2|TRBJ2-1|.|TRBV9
CASSYRNPGGYNEQFF
TGTGCCAGCAGCTACCGTAACCCGGGGGGTTACAATGAGCAGTTCTTC
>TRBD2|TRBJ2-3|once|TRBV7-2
CASSETLTSGSTDTQYF
TGTGCCAGCAGCGAAACCCTGACTAGCGGAAGCACAGATACGCAGTATTTT
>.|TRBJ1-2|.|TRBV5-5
CASSLDRVGYTF
TGTGCCAGCAGCTTGGATCGGGTCGGCTACACCTTC
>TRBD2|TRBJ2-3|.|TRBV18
CASSPIAGRGTDTQYF
TGTGCCAGCTCACCAATCGCAGGGAGGGGCACAGATACGCAGTATTTT
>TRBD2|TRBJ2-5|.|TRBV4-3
CASSQDPGGADHRKETQYF
TGCGCCAGCAGCCAAGACCCGGGGGGGGCTGATCATAGAAAAGAGACCCAGTACTTC
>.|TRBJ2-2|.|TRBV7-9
CASGLDNYVANTGELFF
TGTGCCAGCGGTTTGGACAACTACGTCGCGAACACCGGGGAGCTGTTTTTT
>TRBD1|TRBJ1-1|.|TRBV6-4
CASLDRAEAFF
TGTGCCAGCCTAGACAGGGCCGAAGCTTTCTTT
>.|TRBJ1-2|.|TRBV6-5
CATRLDGYTF
TGTGCCACCCGGTTAGATGGCTACACCTTC
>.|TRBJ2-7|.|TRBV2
CASSVQGEQYF
TGTGCCAGCAGTGTACAGGGCGAGCAGTACTTC
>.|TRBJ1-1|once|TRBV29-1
CSARDSEAFF
TGCAGCGCCCGCGACTCTGAAGCTTTCTTT
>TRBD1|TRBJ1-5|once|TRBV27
CACKDRLYSNQPQHF
TGTGCCTGCAAGGACAGGCTTTATAGCAATCAGCCCCAGCATTTT
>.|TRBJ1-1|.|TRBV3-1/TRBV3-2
CASSHQRGRTTQNTEAFF
TGTGCCAGCAGCCACCAAAGGGGAAGGACTACCCAAAACACTGAAGCTTTCTTT
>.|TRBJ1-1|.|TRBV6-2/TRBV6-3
CASSSRSNTEAFF
TGTGCCAGCAGTTCCAGGTCGAACACTGAAGCTTTCTTT